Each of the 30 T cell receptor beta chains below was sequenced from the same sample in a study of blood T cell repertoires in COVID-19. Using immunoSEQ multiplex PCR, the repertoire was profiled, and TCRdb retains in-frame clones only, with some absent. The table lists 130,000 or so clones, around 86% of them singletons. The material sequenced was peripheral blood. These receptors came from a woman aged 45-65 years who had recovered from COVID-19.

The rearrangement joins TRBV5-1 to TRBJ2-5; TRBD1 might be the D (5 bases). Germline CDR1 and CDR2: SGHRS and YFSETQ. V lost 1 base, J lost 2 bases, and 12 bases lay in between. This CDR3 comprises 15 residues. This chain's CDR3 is CASSLTTVLQETQYF. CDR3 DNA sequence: TGCGCCAGCAGCTTGACGACAGTCCTACAAGAGACCCAGTACTTC.

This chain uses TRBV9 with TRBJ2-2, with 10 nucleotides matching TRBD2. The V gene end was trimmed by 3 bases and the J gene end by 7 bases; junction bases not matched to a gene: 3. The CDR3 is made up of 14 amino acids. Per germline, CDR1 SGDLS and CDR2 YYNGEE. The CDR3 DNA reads TGTGCCAGCAGCGGAGGGACTAGCGTCGGGGAGCTGTTTTTT. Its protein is CASSGGTSVGELFF. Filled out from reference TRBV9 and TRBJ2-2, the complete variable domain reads DSGVTQTPKHLITATGQRVTLRCSPRSGDLSVYWYQQSLDQGLQFLIQYYNGEERAKGNILERFSAQQFPDLHSELNLSSLELGDSALYFCASSGGTSVGELFFGEGSRLTVL.

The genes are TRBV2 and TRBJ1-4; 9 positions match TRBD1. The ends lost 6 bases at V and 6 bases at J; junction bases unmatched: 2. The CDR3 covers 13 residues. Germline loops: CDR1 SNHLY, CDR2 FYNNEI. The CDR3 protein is CASRQGAYEKLFF. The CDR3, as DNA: TGTGCCAGCAGACAGGGGGCGTATGAAAAACTGTTTTTT.

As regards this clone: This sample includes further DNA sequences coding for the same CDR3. The DNA of the CDR3 is TGTGCCAGCAGTGACAGCGGGGGCTCCACAGATACGCAGTATTTT. This translates into CASSDSGGSTDTQYF. This chain links TRBV6-4 with TRBJ2-3; 8 bases match TRBD2. CDR1 is MRHNA, CDR2 SNTAGT, per germline. The V segment lost 2 bases and the J segment 2 bases; nucleotides outside the gene matches: 3. The CDR3 runs to 15 residues.

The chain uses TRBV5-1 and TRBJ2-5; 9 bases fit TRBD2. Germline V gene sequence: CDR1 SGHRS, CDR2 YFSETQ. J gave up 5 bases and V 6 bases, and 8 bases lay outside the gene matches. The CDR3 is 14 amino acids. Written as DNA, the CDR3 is TGCGCCAGCACCAATCCTAGCGGGGCGGAGACCCAGTACTTC. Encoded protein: CASTNPSGAETQYF.

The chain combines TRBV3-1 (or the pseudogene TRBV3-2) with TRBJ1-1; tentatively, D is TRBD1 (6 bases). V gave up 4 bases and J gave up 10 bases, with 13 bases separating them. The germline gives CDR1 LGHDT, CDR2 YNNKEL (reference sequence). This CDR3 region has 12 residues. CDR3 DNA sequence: TGTGCCAGCAGCCCCCAACAGGGCACAGCTTTCTTT. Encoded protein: CASSPQQGTAFF.

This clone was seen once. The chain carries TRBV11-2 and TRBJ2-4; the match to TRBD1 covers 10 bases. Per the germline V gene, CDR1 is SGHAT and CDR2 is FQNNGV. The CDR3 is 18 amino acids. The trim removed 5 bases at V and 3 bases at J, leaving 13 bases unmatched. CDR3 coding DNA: TGTGCCAGCAGCCCGGGACAGGGGTTGGGTGGGGGCAAAAACATTCAGTACTTC. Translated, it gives CASSPGQGLGGGKNIQYF.

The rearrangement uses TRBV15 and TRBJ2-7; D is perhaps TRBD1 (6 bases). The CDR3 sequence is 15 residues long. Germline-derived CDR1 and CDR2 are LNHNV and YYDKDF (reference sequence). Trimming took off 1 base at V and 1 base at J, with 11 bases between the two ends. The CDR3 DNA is TGTGCCACCAGCAGAGCCCAAGACAGGTCCTACGAGCAGTACTTC. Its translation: CATSRAQDRSYEQYF.

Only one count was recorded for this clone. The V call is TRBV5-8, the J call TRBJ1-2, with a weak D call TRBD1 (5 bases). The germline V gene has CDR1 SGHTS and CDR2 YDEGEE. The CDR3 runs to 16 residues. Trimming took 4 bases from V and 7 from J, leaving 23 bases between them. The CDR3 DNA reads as TGTGCCAGCAGCCGACGCGGGGGACTAGCTTACATTGGCTACACCTTC. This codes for CASSRRGGLAYIGYTF.

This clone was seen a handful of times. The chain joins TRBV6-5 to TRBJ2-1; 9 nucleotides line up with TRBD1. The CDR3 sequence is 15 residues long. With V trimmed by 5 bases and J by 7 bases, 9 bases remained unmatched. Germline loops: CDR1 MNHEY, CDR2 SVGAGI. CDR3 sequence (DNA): TGTGCCAGCAGTCTTAGGGGACAGGGAAGAAATGAGCAGTTCTTC. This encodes CASSLRGQGRNEQFF.

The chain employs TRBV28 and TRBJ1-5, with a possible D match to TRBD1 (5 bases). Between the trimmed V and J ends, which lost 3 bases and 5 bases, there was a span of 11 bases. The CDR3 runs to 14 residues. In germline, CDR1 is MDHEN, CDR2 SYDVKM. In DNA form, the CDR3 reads TGTGCCAGCAGTTTCGGGACTGTTGATCAGCCCCAGCATTTT. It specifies CASSFGTVDQPQHF.

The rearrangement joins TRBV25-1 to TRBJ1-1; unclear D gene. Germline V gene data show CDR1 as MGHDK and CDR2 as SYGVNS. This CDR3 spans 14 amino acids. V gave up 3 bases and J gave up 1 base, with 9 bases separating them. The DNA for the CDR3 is TGTGCCAGCAGTGACTGGTCAGGGAACACTGAAGCTTTCTTT. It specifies CASSDWSGNTEAFF.

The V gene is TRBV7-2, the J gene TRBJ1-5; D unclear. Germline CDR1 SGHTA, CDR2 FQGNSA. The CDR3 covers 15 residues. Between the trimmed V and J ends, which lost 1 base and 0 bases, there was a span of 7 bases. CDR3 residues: CASSLVANSNQPQHF. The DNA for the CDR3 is TGTGCCAGCAGCTTAGTTGCGAATAGCAATCAGCCCCAGCATTTT. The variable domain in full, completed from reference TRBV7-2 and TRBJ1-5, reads GAGVSQSPSNKVTEKGKDVELRCDPISGHTALYWYRQSLGQGLEFLIYFQGNSAPDKSGLPSDRFSAERTGGSVSTLTIQRTQQEDSAVYLCASSLVANSNQPQHFGDGTRLSIL.

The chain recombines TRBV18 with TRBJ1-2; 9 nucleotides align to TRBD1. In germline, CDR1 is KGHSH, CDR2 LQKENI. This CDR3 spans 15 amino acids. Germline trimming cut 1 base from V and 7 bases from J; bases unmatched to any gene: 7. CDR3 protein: CASSPQQGAESGYTF. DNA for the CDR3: TGTGCCAGCTCACCACAACAGGGGGCAGAGAGTGGCTACACCTTC.

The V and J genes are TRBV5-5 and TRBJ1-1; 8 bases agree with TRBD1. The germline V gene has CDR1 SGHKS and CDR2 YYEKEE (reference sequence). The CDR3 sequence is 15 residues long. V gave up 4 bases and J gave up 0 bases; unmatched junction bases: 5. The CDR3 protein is CASSQGTGMNTEAFF. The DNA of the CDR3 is TGTGCCAGCAGCCAGGGGACAGGAATGAACACTGAAGCTTTCTTT.

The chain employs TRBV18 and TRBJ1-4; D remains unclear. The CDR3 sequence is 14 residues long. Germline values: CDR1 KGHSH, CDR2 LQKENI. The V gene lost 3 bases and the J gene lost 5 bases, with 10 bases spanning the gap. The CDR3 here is CASSPQRQNEKLFF. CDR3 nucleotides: TGTGCCAGCTCACCCCAGAGACAAAATGAAAAACTGTTTTTT.

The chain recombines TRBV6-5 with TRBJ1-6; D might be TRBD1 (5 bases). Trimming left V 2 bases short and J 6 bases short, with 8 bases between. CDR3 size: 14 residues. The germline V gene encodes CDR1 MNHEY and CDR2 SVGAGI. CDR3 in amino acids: CASSYIQVNSPLHF. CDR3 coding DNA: TGTGCCAGCAGTTACATACAGGTTAATTCACCCCTCCACTTT.

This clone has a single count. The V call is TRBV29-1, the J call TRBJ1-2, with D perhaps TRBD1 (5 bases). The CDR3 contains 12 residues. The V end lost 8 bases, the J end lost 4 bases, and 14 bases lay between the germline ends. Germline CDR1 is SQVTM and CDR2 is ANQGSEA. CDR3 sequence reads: CSHQGNLYGYTF. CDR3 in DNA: TGCAGCCACCAGGGTAATCTCTATGGCTACACCTTC.

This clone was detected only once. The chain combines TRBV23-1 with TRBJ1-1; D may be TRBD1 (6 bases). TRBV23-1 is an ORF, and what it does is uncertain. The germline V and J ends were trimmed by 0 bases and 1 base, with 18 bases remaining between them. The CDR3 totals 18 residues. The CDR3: CASSQSFLQGGENTEAFF. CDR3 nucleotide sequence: TGCGCCAGCAGTCAATCGTTCTTACAGGGTGGCGAGAACACTGAAGCTTTCTTT.

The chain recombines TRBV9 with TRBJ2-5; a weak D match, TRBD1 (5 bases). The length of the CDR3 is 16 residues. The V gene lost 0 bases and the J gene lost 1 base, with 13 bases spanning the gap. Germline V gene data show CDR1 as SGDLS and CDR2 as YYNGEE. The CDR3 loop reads CASSVGGLRVQETQYF. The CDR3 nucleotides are TGTGCCAGCAGCGTAGGGGGCCTAAGGGTCCAAGAGACCCAGTACTTC.

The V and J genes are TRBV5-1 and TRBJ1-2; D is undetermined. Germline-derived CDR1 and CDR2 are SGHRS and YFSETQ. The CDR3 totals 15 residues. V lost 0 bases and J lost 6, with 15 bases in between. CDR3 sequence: CASSLVDYYQDGYTF. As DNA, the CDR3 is TGCGCCAGCAGCTTGGTAGATTATTATCAGGATGGCTACACCTTC. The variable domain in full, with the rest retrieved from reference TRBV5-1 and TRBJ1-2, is KAGVTQTPRYLIKTRGQQVTLSCSPISGHRSVSWYQQTPGQGLQFLFEYFSETQRNKGNFPGRFSGRQFSNSRSEMNVSTLELGDSALYLCASSLVDYYQDGYTFGSGTRLTVV.

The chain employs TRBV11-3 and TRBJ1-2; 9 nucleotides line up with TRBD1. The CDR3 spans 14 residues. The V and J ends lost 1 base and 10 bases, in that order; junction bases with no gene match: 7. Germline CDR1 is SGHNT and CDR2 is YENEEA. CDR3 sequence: CASSLVVTGGDYTF. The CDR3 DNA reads TGTGCCAGCAGCTTAGTGGTGACAGGGGGGGACTACACCTTC. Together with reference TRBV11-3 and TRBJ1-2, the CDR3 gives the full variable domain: EAGVVQSPRYKIIEKKQPVAFWCNPISGHNTLYWYLQNLGQGPELLIRYENEEAVDDSQLPKDRFSAERLKGVDSTLKIQPAELGDSAVYLCASSLVVTGGDYTFGSGTRLTVV.

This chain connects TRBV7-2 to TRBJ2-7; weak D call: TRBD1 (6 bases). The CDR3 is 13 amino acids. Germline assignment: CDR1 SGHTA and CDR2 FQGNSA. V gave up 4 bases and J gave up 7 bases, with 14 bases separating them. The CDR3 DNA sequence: TGTGCCAGCAGCTCATACAGGGTTGGGGAGCAGTACTTC. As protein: CASSSYRVGEQYF.

CDR3 nucleotides: TGTGCCAGCTCACCAACACTGGGCGATAATTCACCCCTCCACTTT. This gives the protein CASSPTLGDNSPLHF. V usage is TRBV18 and J usage is TRBJ1-6; D gene uncertain. This CDR3 contains 15 residues. Germline V gene lookup returns CDR1 KGHSH and CDR2 LQKENI. The ends were cut back, 2 bases at V and 5 bases at J, with 10 bases in the middle.

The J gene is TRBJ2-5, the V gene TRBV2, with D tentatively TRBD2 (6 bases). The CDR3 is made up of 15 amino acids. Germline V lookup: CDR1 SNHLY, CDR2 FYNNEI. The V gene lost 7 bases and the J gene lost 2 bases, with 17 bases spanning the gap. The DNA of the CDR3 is TGTGCCAGCAACCACCCGCGGGGCCTTCAAGAGACCCAGTACTTC. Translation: CASNHPRGLQETQYF.

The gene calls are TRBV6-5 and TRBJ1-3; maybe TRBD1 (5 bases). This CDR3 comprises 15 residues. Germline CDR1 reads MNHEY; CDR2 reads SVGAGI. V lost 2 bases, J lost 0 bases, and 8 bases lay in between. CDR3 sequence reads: CASSYGALSGNTIYF. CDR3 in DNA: TGTGCCAGCAGTTACGGGGCTCTCTCTGGAAACACCATATATTTT.

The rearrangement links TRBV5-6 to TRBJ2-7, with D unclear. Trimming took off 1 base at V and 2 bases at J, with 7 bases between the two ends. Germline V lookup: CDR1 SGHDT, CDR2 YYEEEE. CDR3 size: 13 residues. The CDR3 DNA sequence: TGTGCCAGCAGCTTGCAGGCTGCCTACGAGCAGTACTTC. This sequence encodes CASSLQAAYEQYF.

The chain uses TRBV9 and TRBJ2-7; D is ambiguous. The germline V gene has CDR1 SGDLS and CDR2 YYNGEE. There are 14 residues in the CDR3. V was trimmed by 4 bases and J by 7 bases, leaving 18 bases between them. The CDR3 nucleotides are TGTGCCAGCAGCCCACTTCTGGGTTTCGGGGAGCAGTACTTC. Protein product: CASSPLLGFGEQYF.

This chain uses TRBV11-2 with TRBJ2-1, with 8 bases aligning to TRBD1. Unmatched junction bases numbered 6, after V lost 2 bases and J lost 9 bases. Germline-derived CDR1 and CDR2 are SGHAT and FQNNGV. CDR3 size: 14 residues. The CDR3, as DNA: TGTGCCAGCAGCTTACAGGGGGCCCGGGGTGAGCAGTTCTTC. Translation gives CASSLQGARGEQFF. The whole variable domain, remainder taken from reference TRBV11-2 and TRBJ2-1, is EAGVAQSPRYKIIEKRQSVAFWCNPISGHATLYWYQQILGQGPKLLIQFQNNGVVDDSQLPKDRFSAERLKGVDSTLKIQPAKLEDSAVYLCASSLQGARGEQFFGPGTRLTVL.

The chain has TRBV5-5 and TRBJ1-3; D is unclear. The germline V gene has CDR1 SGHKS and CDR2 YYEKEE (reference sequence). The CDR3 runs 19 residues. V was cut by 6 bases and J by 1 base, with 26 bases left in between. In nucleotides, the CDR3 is TGTGCCAGCACCCCGAGGATGACGACGGCTGTTTCTTCTGGAAACACCATATATTTT. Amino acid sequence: CASTPRMTTAVSSGNTIYF.